This T cell receptor (beta chain) was retrieved from a study of blood T cells in healthy people across ages. The CDR3 length is 15 residues. V was clipped by 1 base and J by 6 bases; unmatched bases: 5. In germline, CDR1 is SGHVS, CDR2 FNYEAQ. Then a second PCR, running roughly 7 to 11 cycles, was carried out with a sample-barcoded 5' primer and a J-beta primer mix. TCRdb processed the 5' RACE reads anew with MiXCR; each CDR3 protein has one entry. The sample lists 1 million or so distinct CDR3 sequences, roughly a quarter seen once, with around 0.75% in the top ten. In this sample, this clonotype turned up a few times. This sample also appeared in a second study, on T cells of mothers and their children.

V is TRBV7-6 and J is TRBJ2-7, with TRBD2 matching over 11 bases. This TCR derives from a girl aged 2 to 9 in good health. Sequences were obtained from blood. CDR3 residues: CASSLVGSGRGEQYF. The CDR3 DNA is TGTGCCAGCAGCTTAGTCGGTAGCGGGAGGGGCGAGCAGTACTTC.